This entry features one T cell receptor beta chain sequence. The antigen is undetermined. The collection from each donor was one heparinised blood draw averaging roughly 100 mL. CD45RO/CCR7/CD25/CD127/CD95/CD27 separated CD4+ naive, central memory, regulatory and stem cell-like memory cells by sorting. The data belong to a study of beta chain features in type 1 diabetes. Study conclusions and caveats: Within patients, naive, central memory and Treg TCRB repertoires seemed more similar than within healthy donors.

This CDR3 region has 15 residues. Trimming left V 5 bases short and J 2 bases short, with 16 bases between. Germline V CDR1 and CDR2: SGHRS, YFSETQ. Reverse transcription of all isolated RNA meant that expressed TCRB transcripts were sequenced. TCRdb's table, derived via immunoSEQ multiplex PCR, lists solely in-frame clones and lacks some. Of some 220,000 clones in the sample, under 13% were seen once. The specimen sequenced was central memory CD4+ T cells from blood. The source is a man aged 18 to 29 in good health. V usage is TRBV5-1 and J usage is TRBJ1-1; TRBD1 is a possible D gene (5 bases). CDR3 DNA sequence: TGCGCCAGCAGGAGGGGAGATGAAATAAACACTGAAGCTTTCTTT. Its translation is CASRRGDEINTEAFF.